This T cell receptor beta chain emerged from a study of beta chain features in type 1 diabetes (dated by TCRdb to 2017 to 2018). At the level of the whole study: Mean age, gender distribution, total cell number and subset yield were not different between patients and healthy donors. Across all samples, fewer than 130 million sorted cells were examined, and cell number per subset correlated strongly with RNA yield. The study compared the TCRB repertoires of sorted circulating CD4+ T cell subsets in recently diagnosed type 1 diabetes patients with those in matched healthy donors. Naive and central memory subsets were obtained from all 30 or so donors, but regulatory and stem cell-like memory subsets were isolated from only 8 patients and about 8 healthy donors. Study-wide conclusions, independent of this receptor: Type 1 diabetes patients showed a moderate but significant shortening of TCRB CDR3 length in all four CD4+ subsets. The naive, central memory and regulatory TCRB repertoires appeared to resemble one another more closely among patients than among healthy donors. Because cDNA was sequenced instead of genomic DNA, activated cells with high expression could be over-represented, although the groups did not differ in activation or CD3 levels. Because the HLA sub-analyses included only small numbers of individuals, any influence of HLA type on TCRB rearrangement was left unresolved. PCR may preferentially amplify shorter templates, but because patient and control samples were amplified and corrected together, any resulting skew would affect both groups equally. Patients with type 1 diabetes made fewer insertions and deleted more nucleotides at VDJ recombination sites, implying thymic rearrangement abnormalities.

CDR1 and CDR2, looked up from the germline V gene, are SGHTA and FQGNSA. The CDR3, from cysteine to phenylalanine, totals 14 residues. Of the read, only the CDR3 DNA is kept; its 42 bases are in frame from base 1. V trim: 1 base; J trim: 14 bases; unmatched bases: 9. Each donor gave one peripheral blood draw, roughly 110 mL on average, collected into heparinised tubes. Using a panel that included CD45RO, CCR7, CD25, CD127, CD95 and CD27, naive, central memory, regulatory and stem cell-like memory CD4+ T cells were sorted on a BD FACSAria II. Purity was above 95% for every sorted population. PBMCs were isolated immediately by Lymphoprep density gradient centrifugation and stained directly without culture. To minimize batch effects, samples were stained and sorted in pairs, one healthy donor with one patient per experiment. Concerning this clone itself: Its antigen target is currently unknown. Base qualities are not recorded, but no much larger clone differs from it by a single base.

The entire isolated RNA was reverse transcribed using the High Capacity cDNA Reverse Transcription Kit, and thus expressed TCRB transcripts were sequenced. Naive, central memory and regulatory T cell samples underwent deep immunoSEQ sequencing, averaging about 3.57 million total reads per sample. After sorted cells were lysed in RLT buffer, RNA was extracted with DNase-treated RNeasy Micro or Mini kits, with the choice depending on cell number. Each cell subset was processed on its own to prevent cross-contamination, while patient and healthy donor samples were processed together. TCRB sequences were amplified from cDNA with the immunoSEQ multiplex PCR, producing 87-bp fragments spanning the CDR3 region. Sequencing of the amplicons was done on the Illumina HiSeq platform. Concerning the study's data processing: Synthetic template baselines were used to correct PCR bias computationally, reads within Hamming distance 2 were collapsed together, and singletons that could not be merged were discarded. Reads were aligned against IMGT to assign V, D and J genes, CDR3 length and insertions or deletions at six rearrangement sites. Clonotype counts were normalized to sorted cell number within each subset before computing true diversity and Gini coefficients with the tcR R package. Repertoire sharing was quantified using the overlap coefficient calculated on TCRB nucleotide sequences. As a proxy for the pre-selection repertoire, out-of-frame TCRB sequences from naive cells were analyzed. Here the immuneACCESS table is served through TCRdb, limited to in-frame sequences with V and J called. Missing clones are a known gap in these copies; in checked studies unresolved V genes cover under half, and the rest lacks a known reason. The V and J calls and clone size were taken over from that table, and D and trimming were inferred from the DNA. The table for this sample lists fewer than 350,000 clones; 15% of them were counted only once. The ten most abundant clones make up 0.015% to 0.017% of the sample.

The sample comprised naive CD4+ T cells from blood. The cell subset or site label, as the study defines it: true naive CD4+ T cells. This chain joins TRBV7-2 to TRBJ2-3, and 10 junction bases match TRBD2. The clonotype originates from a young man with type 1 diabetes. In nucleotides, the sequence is TGTGCCAGCAGCTTAGGGGGACTAGCGACCTATTGGTATTTT. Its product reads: CASSLGGLATYWYF. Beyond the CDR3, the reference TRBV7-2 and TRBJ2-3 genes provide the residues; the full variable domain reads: GAGVSQSPSNKVTEKGKDVELRCDPISGHTALYWYRQSLGQGLEFLIYFQGNSAPDKSGLPSDRFSAERTGGSVSTLTIQRTQQEDSAVYLCASSLGGLATYWYFGPGTRLTVL.